Listed below are T cell receptor beta chains from one sample, sequenced in a study of T cells expressing NK-cell markers. TCRdb reworked the 5' RACE reads into one entry per CDR3 protein, no DNA. The listing records around 470,000 distinct CDR3 sequences. What was sequenced was blood T cells: a sorted CD56 or NKG2C T cell subset, CD4+ or CD8+ T cells, or bulk PBMC T cells (not recorded which). The receptors were gathered from a woman aged 45-59 years in good health. Both conserved end residues are part of each CDR3.

CDR3aa: CASSESRPADTQYF
v_gene: TRBV25-1
j_gene: TRBJ2-3

CDR3aa: CASSLSPGSSYEQYF
v_gene: TRBV27
j_gene: TRBJ2-7

CDR3aa: CASSPEIGGELFF
v_gene: TRBV2
j_gene: TRBJ2-2

CDR3aa: CATRLGGNEQFF
v_gene: TRBV15
j_gene: TRBJ2-1

CDR3aa: CASKKRQSTDTQYF
v_gene: TRBV6-1
j_gene: TRBJ2-3

CDR3aa: CSASRTSGIGGELFF
v_gene: TRBV20-1
j_gene: TRBJ2-2

CDR3aa: CASRLAGAPDTQYF
v_gene: TRBV14
j_gene: TRBJ2-3

CDR3aa: CASGPGTTQETQYF
v_gene: TRBV12-5
j_gene: TRBJ2-5

CDR3aa: CASSQSGGYNEQFF
v_gene: TRBV12-3/TRBV12-4
j_gene: TRBJ2-1

CDR3aa: CATSLAGGTDEQFF
v_gene: TRBV24-1
j_gene: TRBJ2-1

CDR3aa: CSARSWDTYSNQPQHF
v_gene: TRBV20-1
j_gene: TRBJ1-5

CDR3aa: CASSPGDKSQFF
v_gene: TRBV2
j_gene: TRBJ2-1

CDR3aa: CASRGPQGLLGVEQYF
v_gene: TRBV2
j_gene: TRBJ2-7

CDR3aa: CASSDGPATNEKLFF
v_gene: TRBV2
j_gene: TRBJ1-4

CDR3aa: CSGTITNEKLFF
v_gene: TRBV29-1
j_gene: TRBJ1-4

CDR3aa: CASSRDFYTGELFF
v_gene: TRBV12-3/TRBV12-4
j_gene: TRBJ2-2

CDR3aa: CASSEELRSSYNEQFF
v_gene: TRBV2
j_gene: TRBJ2-1

CDR3aa: CASSYVAGYEQFF
v_gene: TRBV6-5
j_gene: TRBJ2-1

CDR3aa: CSFRTSYGYTF
v_gene: TRBV29-1
j_gene: TRBJ1-2

CDR3aa: CAISAGGDNGYTF
v_gene: TRBV10-3
j_gene: TRBJ1-2

CDR3aa: CASSQEPPTSANYGYTF
v_gene: TRBV3-1
j_gene: TRBJ1-2

CDR3aa: CASSLNEVDTQYF
v_gene: TRBV5-1
j_gene: TRBJ2-3

CDR3aa: CASSFRHAQYF
v_gene: TRBV12-3/TRBV12-4
j_gene: TRBJ2-3

CDR3aa: CASSLSGGARTEAFF
v_gene: TRBV5-1
j_gene: TRBJ1-1

CDR3aa: CSARRRSGGANQPQHF
v_gene: TRBV20-1
j_gene: TRBJ1-5

CDR3aa: CASSVDTKGTEQYF
v_gene: TRBV7-9
j_gene: TRBJ2-7

CDR3aa: CASSPRGDLAGETQYF
v_gene: TRBV4-2
j_gene: TRBJ2-5

CDR3aa: CSVITTGGRRYEQYF
v_gene: TRBV29-1
j_gene: TRBJ2-7

CDR3aa: CASSPWGRGQETQYF
v_gene: TRBV27
j_gene: TRBJ2-5

CDR3aa: CASSFSGGPNTQYF
v_gene: TRBV7-9
j_gene: TRBJ2-3

CDR3aa: CASSLDMRGLATSTDTQYF
v_gene: TRBV5-1
j_gene: TRBJ2-3

CDR3aa: CASRRDRGSNEKLFF
v_gene: TRBV12-3/TRBV12-4
j_gene: TRBJ1-4

CDR3aa: CASSEGGTRNNEQFF
v_gene: TRBV11-3
j_gene: TRBJ2-1

CDR3aa: CASSPGTGTSKNIQYF
v_gene: TRBV3-1
j_gene: TRBJ2-4

CDR3aa: CASSHFSGAGETQYF
v_gene: TRBV7-9
j_gene: TRBJ2-5

CDR3aa: CASNQAGGPGETQYF
v_gene: TRBV3-1
j_gene: TRBJ2-5

CDR3aa: CASSVVGSYEQYF
v_gene: TRBV9
j_gene: TRBJ2-7

CDR3aa: CASSQALTGQGGTDTQYF
v_gene: TRBV4-1
j_gene: TRBJ2-3

CDR3aa: CAISENREDKGYTF
v_gene: TRBV10-3
j_gene: TRBJ1-2

CDR3aa: CASSLGLGKQETQYF
v_gene: TRBV11-3
j_gene: TRBJ2-5

CDR3aa: CSARDWGTGHNEQFF
v_gene: TRBV20-1
j_gene: TRBJ2-1

CDR3aa: CASSLPGTGQGNTEAFF
v_gene: TRBV5-1
j_gene: TRBJ1-1

CDR3aa: CASGTGGVQPQHF
v_gene: TRBV2
j_gene: TRBJ1-5

CDR3aa: CASSWGAGGLETQYF
v_gene: TRBV5-6
j_gene: TRBJ2-5

CDR3aa: CASRPTGQNYEQYF
v_gene: TRBV12-3/TRBV12-4
j_gene: TRBJ2-7

CDR3aa: CASGLELNTEAFF
v_gene: TRBV12-5
j_gene: TRBJ1-1

CDR3aa: CSALYSDTQYF
v_gene: TRBV20-1
j_gene: TRBJ2-3

CDR3aa: CAISEPNTGELNTEAFF
v_gene: TRBV10-3
j_gene: TRBJ1-1

CDR3aa: CASSVRATYQETQYF
v_gene: TRBV18
j_gene: TRBJ2-5

CDR3aa: CASSDLRTVGTDTQYF
v_gene: TRBV19
j_gene: TRBJ2-3

CDR3aa: CASSFVGISTDKRIQYF
v_gene: TRBV5-1
j_gene: TRBJ2-4